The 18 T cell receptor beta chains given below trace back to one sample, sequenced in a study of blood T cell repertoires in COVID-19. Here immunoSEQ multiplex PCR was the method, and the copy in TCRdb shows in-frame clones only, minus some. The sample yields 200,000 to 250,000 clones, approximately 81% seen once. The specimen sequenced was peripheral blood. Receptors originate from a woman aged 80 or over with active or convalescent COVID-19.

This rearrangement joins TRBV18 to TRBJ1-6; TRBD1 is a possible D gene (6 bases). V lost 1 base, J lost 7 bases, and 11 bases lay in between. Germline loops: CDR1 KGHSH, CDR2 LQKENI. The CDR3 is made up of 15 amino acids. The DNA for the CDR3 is TGTGCCAGCTCACCACTGGACAGTCCAAATTCACCCCTCCACTTT. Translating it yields CASSPLDSPNSPLHF.

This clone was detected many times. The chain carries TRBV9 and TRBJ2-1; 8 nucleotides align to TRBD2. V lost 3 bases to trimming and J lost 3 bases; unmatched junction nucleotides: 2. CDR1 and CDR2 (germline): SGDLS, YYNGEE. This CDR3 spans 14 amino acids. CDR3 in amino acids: CASSGAGGYNEQFF. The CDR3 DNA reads TGTGCCAGCAGCGGGGCGGGAGGCTACAATGAGCAGTTCTTC.

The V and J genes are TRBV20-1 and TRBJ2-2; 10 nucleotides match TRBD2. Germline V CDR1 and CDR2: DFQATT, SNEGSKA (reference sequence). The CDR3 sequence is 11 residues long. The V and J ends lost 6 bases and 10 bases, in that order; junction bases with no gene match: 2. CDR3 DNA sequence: TGCAGTGCGAGCGGGGGGGCGGAGCTGTTTTTT. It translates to CSASGGAELFF.

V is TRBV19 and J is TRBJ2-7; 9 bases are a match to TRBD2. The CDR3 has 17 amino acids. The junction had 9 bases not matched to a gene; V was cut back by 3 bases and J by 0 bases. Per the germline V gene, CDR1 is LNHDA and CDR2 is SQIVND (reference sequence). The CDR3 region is CASSIPSSGAFSYEQYF. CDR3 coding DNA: TGTGCCAGTAGTATCCCCTCTAGCGGGGCCTTCTCCTACGAGCAGTACTTC. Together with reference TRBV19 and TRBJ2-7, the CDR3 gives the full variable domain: DGGITQSPKYLFRKEGQNVTLSCEQNLNHDAMYWYRQDPGQGLRLIYYSQIVNDFQKGDIAEGYSVSREKKESFPLTVTSAQKNPTAFYLCASSIPSSGAFSYEQYFGPGTRLTVT.

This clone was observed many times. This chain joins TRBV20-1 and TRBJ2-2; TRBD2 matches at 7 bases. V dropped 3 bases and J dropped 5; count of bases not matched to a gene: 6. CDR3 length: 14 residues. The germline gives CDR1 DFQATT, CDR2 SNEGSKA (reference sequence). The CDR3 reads CSASGGRWTGELFF. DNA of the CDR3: TGCAGTGCTAGTGGCGGGAGATGGACCGGGGAGCTGTTTTTT.

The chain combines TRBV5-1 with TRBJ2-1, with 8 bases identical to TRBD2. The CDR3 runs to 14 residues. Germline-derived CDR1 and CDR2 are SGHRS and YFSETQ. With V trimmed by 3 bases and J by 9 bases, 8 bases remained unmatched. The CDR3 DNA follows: TGCGCCAGCAGCTCGCTTAGCGGGGAGGCTGAGCAGTTCTTC. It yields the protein CASSSLSGEAEQFF.

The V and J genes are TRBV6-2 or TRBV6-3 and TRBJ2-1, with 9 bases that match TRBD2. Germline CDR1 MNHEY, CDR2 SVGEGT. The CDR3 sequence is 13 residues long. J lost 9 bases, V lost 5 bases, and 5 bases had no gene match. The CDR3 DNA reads TGTGCCAGCAGTCCGGGACTAGCTAGTGAGCAGTTCTTC. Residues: CASSPGLASEQFF.

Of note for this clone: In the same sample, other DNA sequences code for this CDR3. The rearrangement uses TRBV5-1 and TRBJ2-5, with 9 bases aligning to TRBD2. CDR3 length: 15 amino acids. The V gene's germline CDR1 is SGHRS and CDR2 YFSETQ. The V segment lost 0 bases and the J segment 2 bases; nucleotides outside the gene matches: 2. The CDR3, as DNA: TGCGCCAGCAGCTTGGTGCTAGCGGGGCAAGAGACCCAGTACTTC. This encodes CASSLVLAGQETQYF.

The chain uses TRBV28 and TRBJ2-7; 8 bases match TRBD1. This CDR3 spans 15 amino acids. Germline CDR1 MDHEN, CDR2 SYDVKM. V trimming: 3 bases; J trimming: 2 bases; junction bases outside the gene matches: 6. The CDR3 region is CASSFGQGFTYEQYF. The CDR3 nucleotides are TGTGCCAGCAGTTTTGGACAGGGATTCACCTACGAGCAGTACTTC.

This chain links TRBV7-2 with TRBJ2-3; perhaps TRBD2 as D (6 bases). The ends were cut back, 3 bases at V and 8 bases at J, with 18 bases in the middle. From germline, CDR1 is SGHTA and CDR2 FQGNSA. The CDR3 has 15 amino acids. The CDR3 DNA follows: TGTGCCAGCAGCTTCCACGGGGGTACCGTTGCTACGCAGTATTTT. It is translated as CASSFHGGTVATQYF.

The CDR3 sequence is CASSQYPGKSSGANVLTF. CDR3 in DNA: TGCGCCAGCAGCCAATACCCAGGAAAAAGCTCTGGGGCCAACGTCCTGACTTTC. The chain is built from TRBV4-3 and TRBJ2-6; D is unclear. In germline, CDR1 is LGHNA, CDR2 YSLEER. The germline V and J ends were trimmed by 2 bases and 0 bases, with 14 bases remaining between them. This CDR3 spans 18 amino acids.

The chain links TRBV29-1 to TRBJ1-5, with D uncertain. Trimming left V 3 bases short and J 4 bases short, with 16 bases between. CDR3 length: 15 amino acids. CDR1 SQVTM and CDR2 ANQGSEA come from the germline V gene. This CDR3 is CSVEGSGRTNQPQHF. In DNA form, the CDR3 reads TGCAGCGTTGAGGGGAGCGGACGAACTAATCAGCCCCAGCATTTT. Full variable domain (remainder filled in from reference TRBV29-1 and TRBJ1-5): SAVISQKPSRDICQRGTSLTIQCQVDSQVTMMFWYRQQPGQSLTLIATANQGSEATYESGFVIDKFPISRPNLTFSTLTVSNMSPEDSSIYLCSVEGSGRTNQPQHFGDGTRLSIL.

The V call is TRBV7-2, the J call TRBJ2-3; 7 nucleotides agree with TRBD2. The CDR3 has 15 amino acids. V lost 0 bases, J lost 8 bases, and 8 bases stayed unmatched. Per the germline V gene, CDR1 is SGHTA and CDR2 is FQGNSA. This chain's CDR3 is CASSLASGGLVTQYF. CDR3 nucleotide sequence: TGTGCCAGCAGCTTAGCGTCGGGGGGACTGGTTACGCAGTATTTT.

The CDR3 here is CASSLSGRKTDTQYF. CDR3 DNA: TGTGCCAGCAGCCTTAGCGGGAGAAAAACAGATACGCAGTATTTT. V usage is TRBV14 and J usage is TRBJ2-3; the match to TRBD2 covers 9 bases. Germline CDR1 is SGHDN and CDR2 is FVKESK. V shed 4 bases, J shed 3 bases, and the junction held 5 bases outside the gene matches. The CDR3 sequence is 15 residues long.

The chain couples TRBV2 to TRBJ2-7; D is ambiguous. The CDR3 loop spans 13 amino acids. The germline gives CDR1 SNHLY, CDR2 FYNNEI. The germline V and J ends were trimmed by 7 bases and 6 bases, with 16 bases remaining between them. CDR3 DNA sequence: TGTGCCAGCACCCTGACTGTGGGTGGCGAGCAGTACTTC. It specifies CASTLTVGGEQYF.

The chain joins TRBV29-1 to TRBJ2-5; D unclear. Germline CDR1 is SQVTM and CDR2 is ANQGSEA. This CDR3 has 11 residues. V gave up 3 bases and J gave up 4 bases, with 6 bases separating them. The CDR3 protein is CSVDSLETQYF. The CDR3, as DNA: TGCAGCGTTGACTCCTTAGAGACCCAGTACTTC. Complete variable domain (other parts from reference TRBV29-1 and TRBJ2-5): SAVISQKPSRDICQRGTSLTIQCQVDSQVTMMFWYRQQPGQSLTLIATANQGSEATYESGFVIDKFPISRPNLTFSTLTVSNMSPEDSSIYLCSVDSLETQYFGPGTRLLVL.

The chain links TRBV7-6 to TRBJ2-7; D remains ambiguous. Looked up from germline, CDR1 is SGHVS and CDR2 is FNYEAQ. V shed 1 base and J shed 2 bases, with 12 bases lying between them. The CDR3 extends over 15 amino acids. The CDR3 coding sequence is TGTGCCAGCAGCTTAGAATGGAGCAGAACCTACGAGCAGTACTTC. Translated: CASSLEWSRTYEQYF.

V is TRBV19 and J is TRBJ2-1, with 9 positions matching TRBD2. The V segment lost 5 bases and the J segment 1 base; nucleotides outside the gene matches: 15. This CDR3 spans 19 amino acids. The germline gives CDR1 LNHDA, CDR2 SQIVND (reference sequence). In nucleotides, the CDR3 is TGTGCCAGTAGTCCCTTCGCGGGAGGGCCTGTGTGGTCCTACAATGAGCAGTTCTTC. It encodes CASSPFAGGPVWSYNEQFF.